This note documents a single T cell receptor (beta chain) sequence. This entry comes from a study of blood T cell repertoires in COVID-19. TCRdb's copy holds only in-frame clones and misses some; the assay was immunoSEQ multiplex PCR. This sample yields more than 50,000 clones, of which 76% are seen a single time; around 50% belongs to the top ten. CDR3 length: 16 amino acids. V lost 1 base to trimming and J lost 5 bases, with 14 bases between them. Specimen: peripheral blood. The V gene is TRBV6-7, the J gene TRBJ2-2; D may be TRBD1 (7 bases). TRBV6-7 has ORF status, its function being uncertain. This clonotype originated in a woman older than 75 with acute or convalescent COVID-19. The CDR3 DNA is TGTGCCAGCAGTTACTACCCCAGGGGGGTAACCGGGGAGCTGTTTTTT. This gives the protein CASSYYPRGVTGELFF.